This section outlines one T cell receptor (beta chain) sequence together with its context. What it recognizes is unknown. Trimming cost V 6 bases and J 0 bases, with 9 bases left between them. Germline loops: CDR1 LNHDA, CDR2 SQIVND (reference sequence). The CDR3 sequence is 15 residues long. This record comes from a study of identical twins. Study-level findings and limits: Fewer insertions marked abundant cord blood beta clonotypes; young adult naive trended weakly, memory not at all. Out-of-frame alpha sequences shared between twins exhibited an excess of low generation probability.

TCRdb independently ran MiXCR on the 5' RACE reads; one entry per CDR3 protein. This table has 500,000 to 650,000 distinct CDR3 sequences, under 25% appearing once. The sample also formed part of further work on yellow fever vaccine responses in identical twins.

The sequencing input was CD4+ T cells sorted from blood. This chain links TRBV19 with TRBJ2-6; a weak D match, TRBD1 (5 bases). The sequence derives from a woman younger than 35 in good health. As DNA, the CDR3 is TGTGCCAGTAGGGACATCCACTCTGGGGCCAACGTCCTGACTTTC. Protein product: CASRDIHSGANVLTF.